The subject of this entry is one TCR beta chain. The data stem from a study of blood T cells in healthy people across ages. Primed by a sample-barcoded 5' primer and a J-beta primer mix, a second PCR proceeded for roughly 6 to 12 cycles. MiXCR was run by TCRdb on the 5' RACE reads, yielding one entry per CDR3 protein. Among 750,000 to 950,000 distinct CDR3 sequences listed, around 29% were seen once. Looked up from germline, CDR1 is MNHNS and CDR2 is SASEGT. The CDR3 totals 13 residues. Deletions cut 4 bases from V and 0 bases from J, with 7 bases between. The data also belong to a second study, concerning T cells of mothers and their children.

This sequence joins TRBV6-1 and TRBJ2-7, with D hard to call. The sequence was collected from a woman aged 35 to 49 in good health. Material: blood. The CDR3 nucleotides read TGTGCCAGCAGTGCAGACGGCTCCTACGAGCAGTACTTC. It encodes CASSADGSYEQYF.